The sequence of this TCR beta chain was determined in a study of blood T cell repertoires in COVID-19. Across the whole study: Material from acute and convalescent COVID-19 was sourced from the United States, Italy and Spain.

The table lists this clone with a count of one. In the study's own analysis: The assay estimated nucleated cells by amplifying reference gene primers. Profiled with immunoSEQ multiplex PCR; TCRdb holds only in-frame clones, not every one. V, J and clone size are taken as reported in that table, and D and trimming were inferred from the DNA itself. The sample consists of approximately 320,000 clones, almost 85% of them appearing once. The V gene lost 2 bases and the J gene lost 2 bases, with 16 bases spanning the gap. The CDR3 is made up of 16 amino acids. Looked up from germline, CDR1 is GTSNPN and CDR2 is SVGIG (reference sequence).

The sequenced sample was peripheral blood. The V and J genes are TRBV30 and TRBJ1-5; D unclear. The sequence derives from a human donor in a cohort sampled during active COVID-19. Here the CDR3 reads CAWSRRRIGGNQPQHF. In DNA, the CDR3 is TGTGCCTGGAGTAGACGCCGGATCGGGGGCAATCAGCCCCAGCATTTT.